This TCR beta chain appears in the sequencing data of a study of high-grade serous ovarian cancer treatment subgroups. This CDR3 spans 14 amino acids. Germline V gene lookup returns CDR1 MGHRA and CDR2 YSYEKL. Trimming removed 2 bases from V and 3 bases from J; junction bases left unmatched: 3. Produced via immunoSEQ multiplex PCR; TCRdb's table is partial and in-frame only. The data show a few thousand clones, roughly four fifths seen once. Tumor samples were obtained before definitive surgery or chemotherapy. This sequence joins TRBV4-1 and TRBJ2-7; 8 bases are shared with TRBD1. The sequence derives from a human donor with high-grade serous ovarian cancer. Source material: tumor tissue. CDR3 residues: CASSQQDRDYEQYF. The CDR3 DNA sequence: TGCGCCAGCAGCCAACAGGACAGGGACTACGAGCAGTACTTC.